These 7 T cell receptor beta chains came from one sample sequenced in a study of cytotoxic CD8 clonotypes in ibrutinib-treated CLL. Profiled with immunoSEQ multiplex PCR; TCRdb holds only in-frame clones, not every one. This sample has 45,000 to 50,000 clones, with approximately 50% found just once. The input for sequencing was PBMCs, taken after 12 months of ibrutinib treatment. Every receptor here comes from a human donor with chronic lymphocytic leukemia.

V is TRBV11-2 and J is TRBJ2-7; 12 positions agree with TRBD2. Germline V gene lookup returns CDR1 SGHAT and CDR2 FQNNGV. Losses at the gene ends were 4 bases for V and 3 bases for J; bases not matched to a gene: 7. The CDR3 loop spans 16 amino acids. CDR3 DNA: TGTGCCAGCAGCTGGACTAGCGGGATAAGAGGCTACGAGCAGTACTTC. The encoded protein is CASSWTSGIRGYEQYF.

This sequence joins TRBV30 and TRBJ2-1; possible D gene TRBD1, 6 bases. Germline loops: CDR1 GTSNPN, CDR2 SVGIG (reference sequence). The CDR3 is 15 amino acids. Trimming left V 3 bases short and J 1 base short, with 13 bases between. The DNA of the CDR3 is TGTGCCTGGAGAAAACCGGGACAATCCTACAATGAGCAGTTCTTC. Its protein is CAWRKPGQSYNEQFF.

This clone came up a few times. The CDR3 DNA is TGTGCCAGCATGCAGGACAGAACCTACGAGCAGTACTTC. This codes for CASMQDRTYEQYF. The chain links TRBV2 to TRBJ2-7; perhaps TRBD1 as D (6 bases). Trimming shortened V by 7 bases and J by 2 bases, and 12 bases separated the two germline ends. The CDR3 extends over 13 amino acids. The V gene's germline CDR1 is SNHLY and CDR2 FYNNEI.

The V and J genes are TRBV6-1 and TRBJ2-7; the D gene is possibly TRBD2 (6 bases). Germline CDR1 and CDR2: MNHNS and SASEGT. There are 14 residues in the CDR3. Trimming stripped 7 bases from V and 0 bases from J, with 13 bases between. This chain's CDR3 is CASTRDFSSYEQYF. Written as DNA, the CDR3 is TGTGCCAGCACCAGGGACTTTAGCTCCTACGAGCAGTACTTC.

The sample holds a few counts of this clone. The CDR3 nucleotides are TGTGCCAGCAGTCGCAGGGGCCGAAGAAACACCATATATTTT. It specifies CASSRRGRRNTIYF. The chain employs TRBV28 and TRBJ1-3; D may be TRBD1 (6 bases). Germline V CDR1 and CDR2: MDHEN, SYDVKM. This CDR3 is built from 14 residues. V was cut by 5 bases and J by 5 bases, with 13 bases left in between.

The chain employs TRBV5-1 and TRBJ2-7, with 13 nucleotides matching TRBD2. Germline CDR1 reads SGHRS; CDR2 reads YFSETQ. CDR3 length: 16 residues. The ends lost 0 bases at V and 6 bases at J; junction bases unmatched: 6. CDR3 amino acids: CASSLDGLAGALEQYF. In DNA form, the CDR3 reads TGCGCCAGCAGCTTGGACGGACTAGCGGGAGCCCTCGAGCAGTACTTC. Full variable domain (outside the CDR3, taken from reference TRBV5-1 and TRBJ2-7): KAGVTQTPRYLIKTRGQQVTLSCSPISGHRSVSWYQQTPGQGLQFLFEYFSETQRNKGNFPGRFSGRQFSNSRSEMNVSTLELGDSALYLCASSLDGLAGALEQYFGPGTRLTVT.

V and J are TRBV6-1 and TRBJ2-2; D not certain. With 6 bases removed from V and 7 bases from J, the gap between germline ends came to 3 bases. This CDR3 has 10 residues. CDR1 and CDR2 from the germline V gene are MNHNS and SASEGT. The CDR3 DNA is TGTGCCAGCAGGGACGGGGAGCTGTTTTTT. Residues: CASRDGELFF.